The 22 T cell receptor beta chains listed next were all sequenced from one sample in a study of blood T cell repertoires in COVID-19. Sequenced by immunoSEQ multiplex PCR; TCRdb stores in-frame clones only, minus some. In the table there are about 94,000 clones, about 89% of which are singletons. Sequencing was done on a sample of peripheral blood. The receptors stem from a human donor with acute or convalescent COVID-19. The donor label of this sample is uncertain.

This rearrangement joins TRBV24-1 to TRBJ2-6; D not certain. From germline, CDR1 is KGHDR and CDR2 SFDVKD. This CDR3 has 16 amino acids. Trimming removed 2 bases from V and 0 bases from J, with 7 bases in between. CDR3 sequence reads: CATSDSQHSGANVLTF. Written as DNA, the CDR3 is TGTGCCACCAGTGATTCACAGCACTCTGGGGCCAACGTCCTGACTTTC.

This clone was picked up one time. The chain links TRBV7-3 to TRBJ2-3; D gene unclear. Germline V gene lookup returns CDR1 SGHTA and CDR2 FQGTGA. The CDR3 runs 12 residues. Trimming removed 2 bases from V and 6 bases from J, with 6 bases in between. This CDR3 reads CASSLDLDTQYF. The CDR3 region has the DNA TGTGCCAGCAGCTTAGACTTGGATACGCAGTATTTT.

This clone has only one observation. This rearrangement joins TRBV11-2 to TRBJ2-7; 7 bases are a match to TRBD1. J lost 0 bases, V lost 4 bases, and 3 bases had no gene match. CDR1 and CDR2 (germline): SGHAT, FQNNGV. CDR3 length equals 14 residues. CDR3 nucleotide sequence: TGTGCCAGCAGCTCGGACAGGCTCTCCTACGAGCAGTACTTC. As protein: CASSSDRLSYEQYF.

This clone was picked up a small number of times. V usage is TRBV11-2 and J usage is TRBJ2-2; the D gene is possibly TRBD1 (6 bases). V was pared by 1 base and J by 3 bases, with 12 bases between. Germline CDR1 and CDR2: SGHAT and FQNNGV. This CDR3 region has 16 residues. This CDR3 is CASSLGPGQYTGELFF. CDR3 nucleotide sequence: TGTGCCAGCAGCTTAGGGCCGGGACAATACACCGGGGAGCTGTTTTTT.

The rearrangement joins TRBV5-1 to TRBJ1-5, with 9 bases aligning to TRBD1. The CDR3 is made up of 15 amino acids. The junction had 2 bases not matched to a gene; V was cut back by 0 bases and J by 4 bases. CDR1 and CDR2 (germline): SGHRS, YFSETQ. The CDR3 DNA reads TGCGCCAGCAGCTTGGAGACAGGGGGTAATCAGCCCCAGCATTTT. The encoded protein is CASSLETGGNQPQHF.

The rearrangement links TRBV9 to TRBJ1-2; TRBD1 matches at 10 bases. The CDR3 consists of 15 residues. Germline-derived CDR1 and CDR2 are SGDLS and YYNGEE. V dropped 0 bases and J dropped 5; count of bases not matched to a gene: 4. CDR3 DNA sequence: TGTGCCAGCAGCGTAGTTGGACAGGGGGAATATGGCTACACCTTC. Translation gives CASSVVGQGEYGYTF.

J is TRBJ1-1 and V is TRBV7-9; no definite D call. V was clipped by 5 bases and J by 1 base, with 14 bases between them. This CDR3 is built from 15 residues. Germline loops: CDR1 SEHNR, CDR2 FQNEAQ (reference sequence). The chain's CDR3 is CASSGPVHPNTEAFF. Written as DNA, the CDR3 is TGTGCCAGCAGCGGCCCCGTACACCCGAACACTGAAGCTTTCTTT.

The chain combines TRBV12-3 or TRBV12-4 with TRBJ1-3; no definite D call. The V end was cut by 3 bases, the J end by 7 bases, with 7 bases between. The CDR3 covers 12 residues. The CDR3 spells CASSFPGNTIYF. CDR3 in DNA: TGTGCCAGCAGTTTCCCGGGGAACACCATATATTTT.

The rearrangement uses TRBV29-1 and TRBJ1-4; D may be TRBD1 (5 bases). CDR3 length equals 13 residues. V shed 7 bases and J shed 6 bases, with 15 bases lying between them. CDR1 and CDR2 (germline): SQVTM, ANQGSEA. As DNA, the CDR3 is TGCAGCGCTCACGACAGCCCCCATGAAAAACTGTTTTTT. This encodes CSAHDSPHEKLFF.

The chain carries TRBV5-6 and TRBJ1-2; 9 nucleotides line up with TRBD1. CDR3 length: 15 residues. V gave up 3 bases and J gave up 3 bases; unmatched junction bases: 6. Germline V CDR1 and CDR2: SGHDT, YYEEEE. CDR3 region: CASSSGQGHYYGYTF. The CDR3 DNA follows: TGTGCCAGCAGCTCAGGACAGGGGCACTACTATGGCTACACCTTC. Filled out from reference TRBV5-6 and TRBJ1-2, the complete variable domain reads DAGVTQSPTHLIKTRGQQVTLRCSPKSGHDTVSWYQQALGQGPQFIFQYYEEEERQRGNFPDRFSGHQFPNYSSELNVNALLLGDSALYLCASSSGQGHYYGYTFGSGTRLTVV.

V gene TRBV10-1 combines with J gene TRBJ1-4, with D possibly being TRBD1 (6 bases). CDR1 WNHNN and CDR2 SYGVQD come from the germline V gene (reference sequence). The CDR3 covers 15 residues. V shed 4 bases and J shed 0 bases, with 9 bases lying between them. CDR3 amino acids: CASSAGDATNEKLFF. The CDR3, as DNA: TGCGCCAGCAGTGCAGGGGACGCAACTAATGAAAAACTGTTTTTT.

The gene calls are TRBV2 and TRBJ1-2, with D unclear. Trimming cost V 6 bases and J 8 bases, with 16 bases left between them. The CDR3 loop spans 13 amino acids. Germline V gene lookup returns CDR1 SNHLY and CDR2 FYNNEI. The CDR3 region is CASREIPEGGYTF. Here the CDR3 DNA reads TGTGCCAGCAGGGAAATCCCGGAGGGCGGCTACACCTTC.

The V gene is TRBV3-1 (or the pseudogene TRBV3-2), the J gene TRBJ1-3; 8 bases agree with TRBD1. V gave up 2 bases and J gave up 3 bases; unmatched junction bases: 9. Germline loops: CDR1 LGHDT, CDR2 YNNKEL (reference sequence). The CDR3 extends over 17 amino acids. CDR3 bases: TGTGCCAGCAGCCAATGGGGACAGGTTTCGATTGGAAACACCATATATTTT. Its translation: CASSQWGQVSIGNTIYF.

The rearrangement links TRBV6-5 to TRBJ1-1; perhaps TRBD1 as D (6 bases). The CDR3 runs to 13 residues. Germline CDR1 is MNHEY and CDR2 is SVGAGI. Trimming stripped 8 bases from V and 4 bases from J, with 14 bases between. This chain's CDR3 is CASGRRGSTEAFF. CDR3 in DNA: TGTGCCAGCGGTAGAAGGGGGTCCACTGAAGCTTTCTTT.

The chain couples TRBV24-1 to TRBJ2-3, with D perhaps TRBD2 (6 bases). V lost 5 bases, J lost 1 base, and 21 bases lay in between. CDR3 length: 18 amino acids. Germline V lookup: CDR1 KGHDR, CDR2 SFDVKD. CDR3 loop: CATSGRPTGGGGTDTQYF. The CDR3 bases are TGTGCCACCAGTGGCCGGCCAACCGGGGGAGGCGGCACAGATACGCAGTATTTT.

The chain combines TRBV3-1 (or the pseudogene TRBV3-2) with TRBJ1-5; 7 bases are a match to TRBD1. Trimming at V came to 9 bases and at J to 3 bases, leaving 14 bases not matched to a gene. Germline assignment: CDR1 LGHDT and CDR2 YNNKEL (reference sequence). The CDR3 loop spans 16 amino acids. The CDR3 nucleotides read TGTGCCAGAACCATGAAGCAGGGGGGTTCCAATCAGCCCCAGCATTTT. It is translated as CARTMKQGGSNQPQHF.

The chain carries TRBV10-3 and TRBJ2-5, with a tentative D call TRBD2 (6 bases). The CDR3 spans 15 residues. CDR1 is ENHRY and CDR2 is SYGVKD in the germline V gene. Trimming left V 2 bases short and J 2 bases short, with 12 bases between. The CDR3, as DNA: TGTGCCATCAGTGAGCTCGGGACTCCTCAAGAGACCCAGTACTTC. Its translation: CAISELGTPQETQYF.

The rearrangement uses TRBV9 and TRBJ2-6; D gene uncertain. CDR1 SGDLS and CDR2 YYNGEE come from the germline V gene. Between the trimmed V and J ends, which lost 3 bases and 0 bases, there was a span of 7 bases. The CDR3 loop spans 15 amino acids. The CDR3 loop reads CASSAPGSGANVLTF. The CDR3 DNA reads TGTGCCAGCAGCGCCCCCGGCTCTGGGGCCAACGTCCTGACTTTC.

The table lists this clone with a few counts. V gene TRBV5-5 combines with J gene TRBJ2-7; D is undetermined. The V and J ends lost 2 bases and 3 bases respectively, with 9 bases between them. There are 13 residues in the CDR3. The germline CDR1 and CDR2 sequences are SGHKS and YYEKEE (reference sequence). In DNA, the CDR3 is TGTGCCAGCAGCTTCTCTCCTCGCTACGAGCAGTACTTC. Translation gives CASSFSPRYEQYF.

This clone was seen only once. V is TRBV24-1 and J is TRBJ1-4, with unresolved D. V gave up 7 bases and J gave up 0 bases, with 5 bases separating them. The CDR3 is 13 amino acids. Germline CDR1 KGHDR, CDR2 SFDVKD. This chain's CDR3 is CATSHPTNEKLFF. The DNA of the CDR3 is TGTGCCACCAGCCATCCAACTAATGAAAAACTGTTTTTT.

The chain carries TRBV24-1 and TRBJ2-3; 9 bases fit TRBD2. CDR1 and CDR2 from the germline V gene are KGHDR and SFDVKD. CDR3 length equals 15 residues. V lost 5 bases and J lost 0; bases outside the gene matches: 2. The CDR3 coding sequence is TGTGCCACCAGTGGAGCGGGGGGAAGCACAGATACGCAGTATTTT. Translation: CATSGAGGSTDTQYF.

The chain employs TRBV3-1 (or the pseudogene TRBV3-2) and TRBJ1-4; weak D call: TRBD1 (6 bases). The CDR3 sequence is 14 residues long. CDR1 is LGHDT, CDR2 YNNKEL, per germline (reference sequence). Between the trimmed V and J ends, which lost 1 base and 11 bases, there was a span of 14 bases. The CDR3 reads CASSQGRGRGKLFF. CDR3 DNA sequence: TGTGCCAGCAGCCAAGGACGAGGGAGGGGGAAACTGTTTTTT.